This TCR beta chain was identified in a study of post-analysis software for immune sequencing data. The study's findings and limits: By F measure, samples from a shared preparation batch strongly co-clustered. Controls significantly exceeded multiple sclerosis patients in normalized Chao1 diversity. The study found TRBV5-6, TRBV5-1 and TRBV20-1 among five or six TRBV segments more frequent in patients than controls.

The ends lost 4 bases at V and 7 bases at J; junction bases unmatched: 13. CDR1 is SQVTM and CDR2 is ANQGSEA in the germline V gene. The CDR3 is made up of 15 amino acids. In the case of this clonotype: Its antigen remains unidentified.

Each TCR beta cDNA library carried unique molecular identifiers. With roughly 0.95 to 11 million T cells as the source, about half a million cDNA molecules resulted. TCRdb reprocessed the PCR reads via MiXCR and lists one record per CDR3 protein. This table holds hundreds of thousands of distinct CDR3 sequences, about 40% found once. The material sequenced was blood. The rearrangement uses TRBV29-1 and TRBJ2-1; 7 positions match TRBD2. The clonotype was recovered from a girl aged 10-17 years with multiple sclerosis. The CDR3 region has the DNA TGCAGCGTTGTGGGGGTCCAGCGGGAAGGGAATGAGCAGTTCTTC. Its translation is CSVVGVQREGNEQFF.